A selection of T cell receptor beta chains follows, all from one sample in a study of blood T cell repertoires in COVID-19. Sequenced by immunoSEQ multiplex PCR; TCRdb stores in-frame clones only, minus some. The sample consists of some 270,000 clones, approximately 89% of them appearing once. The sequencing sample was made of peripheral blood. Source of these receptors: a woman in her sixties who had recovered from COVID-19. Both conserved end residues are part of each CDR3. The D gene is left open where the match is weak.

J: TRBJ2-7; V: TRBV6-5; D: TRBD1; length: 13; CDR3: CASSPDRDYEQYF
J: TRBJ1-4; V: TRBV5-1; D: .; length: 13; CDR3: CASSLGGGEKLFF
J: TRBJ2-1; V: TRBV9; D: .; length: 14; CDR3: CASSGRDNYNEQFF
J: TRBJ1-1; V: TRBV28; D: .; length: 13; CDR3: CASLRRSNTEAFF
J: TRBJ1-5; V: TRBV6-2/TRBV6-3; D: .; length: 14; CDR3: CASSAGSSNQPQHF
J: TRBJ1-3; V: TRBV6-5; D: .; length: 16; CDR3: CASSYSRPLNLNTIYF
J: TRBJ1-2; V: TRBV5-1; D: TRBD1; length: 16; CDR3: CASSPGGGSRNYGYTF
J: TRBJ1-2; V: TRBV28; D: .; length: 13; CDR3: CASAPGRVYGYTF
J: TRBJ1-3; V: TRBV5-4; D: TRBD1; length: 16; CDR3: CASSVGTANTGNTIYF
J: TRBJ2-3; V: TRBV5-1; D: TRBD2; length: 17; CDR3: CASSLEGTSGGTDTQYF